These 25 T cell receptor beta chains came from one sample sequenced in a study of siplizumab effects on memory and regulatory T cells. Clones were sequenced by immunoSEQ multiplex PCR, and TCRdb holds only the in-frame ones, with some missing. This sample carries about 50,000 clones, more than 85% of them seen once, and the ten largest clones take 0.35%. The specimen was naive CD8+ T cells sorted from blood. Every receptor here comes from a human donor in good health.

V usage is TRBV6-5 and J usage is TRBJ2-1, with D hard to call. Germline assignment: CDR1 MNHEY and CDR2 SVGAGI. The CDR3 has 14 amino acids. V was trimmed by 2 bases and J by 6 bases, leaving 11 bases between them. In nucleotides, the CDR3 is TGTGCCAGCAGTTACGCCACGAACCCCAATGAGCAGTTCTTC. Residues: CASSYATNPNEQFF.

The V and J genes are TRBV4-1 and TRBJ1-1, with TRBD1 matching 8 bases. The length of the CDR3 is 13 residues. Germline V CDR1 and CDR2: MGHRA, YSYEKL. V dropped 4 bases and J dropped 8; count of bases not matched to a gene: 6. The CDR3 here is CASSRSGTGEAFF. CDR3 DNA: TGCGCCAGCAGCCGATCCGGGACAGGCGAAGCTTTCTTT.

This clone was seen a handful of times. The gene calls are TRBV6-5 and TRBJ1-2; D may be TRBD1 (6 bases). Between the trimmed V and J ends, which lost 8 bases and 4 bases, there was a span of 8 bases. Germline CDR1 is MNHEY and CDR2 is SVGAGI. The CDR3 is 11 amino acids. CDR3 bases: TGTGCCAGCGGACAGCCCTATGGCTACACCTTC. Protein product: CASGQPYGYTF.

The CDR3 loop reads CASSLIRYNEQFF. The DNA for the CDR3 is TGTGCCAGCTCACTGATAAGATACAATGAGCAGTTCTTC. This chain uses TRBV18 with TRBJ2-1; D remains unclear. This CDR3 is built from 13 residues. The V gene lost 4 bases and the J gene lost 4 bases, with 8 bases spanning the gap. Per germline, CDR1 KGHSH and CDR2 LQKENI.

V usage is TRBV6-6 and J usage is TRBJ2-7; 10 bases fit TRBD2. J was trimmed by 3 bases and V by 5 bases; bases with no gene match: 4. The length of the CDR3 is 14 residues. CDR1 is MNHNY and CDR2 is SVGAGI in the germline V gene (reference sequence). In DNA, the CDR3 is TGTGCCAGCAGTCTAGCGGGAGCACTCTACGAGCAGTACTTC. Residues: CASSLAGALYEQYF.

The chain recombines TRBV7-8 with TRBJ1-1; D may be TRBD1 (5 bases). CDR1 and CDR2 from the germline V gene are SGHVS and FQNEAQ. This CDR3 has 12 residues. Trimming removed 7 bases from V and 6 bases from J, with 12 bases in between. CDR3 nucleotide sequence: TGTGCCAGCACCCAAGGGGTATCTGAAGCTTTCTTT. Its protein product is CASTQGVSEAFF.

The genes are TRBV11-3 and TRBJ2-2, with D tentatively TRBD2 (6 bases). The CDR3 is made up of 15 amino acids. The germline V and J ends were trimmed by 4 bases and 3 bases, with 12 bases remaining between them. Germline loops: CDR1 SGHNT, CDR2 YENEEA. CDR3 in DNA: TGTGCCAGCAGCTCCCTAGGGGAGGACACCGGGGAGCTGTTTTTT. Residues: CASSSLGEDTGELFF.

V and J are TRBV6-5 and TRBJ2-7; D uncertain. The V end lost 2 bases, the J end lost 0 bases, and 11 bases lay between the germline ends. The CDR3 spans 15 residues. CDR1 is MNHEY, CDR2 SVGAGI, per germline. CDR3 sequence: CASSYDGLSSYEQYF. Here the CDR3 DNA reads TGTGCCAGCAGTTACGACGGTCTAAGCTCCTACGAGCAGTACTTC.

This clone appeared a few times. CDR3 nucleotide sequence: TGTGCCACCTCCACAGGGTTGGGAGATTCACCCCTCCACTTT. Residues: CATSTGLGDSPLHF. The genes are TRBV7-9 and TRBJ1-6; TRBD1 is a possible D gene (6 bases). Germline V gene data show CDR1 as SEHNR and CDR2 as FQNEAQ (reference sequence). V was trimmed by 10 bases and J by 8 bases, leaving 18 bases between them. This CDR3 is 14 amino acids long.

The chain links TRBV23-1 to TRBJ2-7, with unresolved D. TRBV23-1 is reported as an ORF; its role is uncertain. The CDR3 contains 11 residues. V was clipped by 8 bases and J by 3 bases, with 8 bases between them. CDR3 protein: CASRWCYEQYF. CDR3 sequence (DNA): TGCGCCAGCCGTTGGTGCTACGAGCAGTACTTC.

The chain employs TRBV6-1 and TRBJ1-5; D uncertain. The CDR3 loop spans 14 amino acids. The germline V gene has CDR1 MNHNS and CDR2 SASEGT. The V gene lost 6 bases and the J gene lost 6 bases, with 15 bases spanning the gap. For the CDR3, the DNA is TGTGCCAGCAGGACGGGGTTTTTGGTTCAGCCCCAGCATTTT. This encodes CASRTGFLVQPQHF.

This clone occurred once. This sequence joins TRBV27 and TRBJ1-1, with TRBD1 matching 10 bases. Trimming at V came to 3 bases and at J to 2 bases, leaving 3 bases not matched to a gene. This CDR3 comprises 15 residues. Germline V gene lookup returns CDR1 MNHEY and CDR2 SMNVEV (reference sequence). For the CDR3, the DNA is TGTGCCAGCAGTTTCGACAGGGGGCAAAACACTGAAGCTTTCTTT. It translates to CASSFDRGQNTEAFF.

The CDR3 DNA reads TGTGCCAGCAGCGGGAGTTATAGCGGGAGCACCGGGGAGCTGTTTTTT. It codes for CASSGSYSGSTGELFF. The V gene is TRBV9, the J gene TRBJ2-2, with TRBD2 matching over 9 bases. This CDR3 is 16 amino acids long. Trimming removed 3 bases from V and 4 bases from J; junction bases left unmatched: 7. Germline assignment: CDR1 SGDLS and CDR2 YYNGEE.

The V gene is TRBV15, the J gene TRBJ1-1; no clear D. The germline V gene encodes CDR1 LNHNV and CDR2 YYDKDF (reference sequence). The V end lost 1 base, the J end lost 0 bases, and 9 bases lay between the germline ends. This CDR3 is built from 15 residues. The chain's CDR3 is CATSRVPHMNTEAFF. The CDR3 DNA follows: TGTGCCACCAGCAGAGTTCCCCACATGAACACTGAAGCTTTCTTT.

The chain uses TRBV19 and TRBJ1-4, with 9 positions matching TRBD1. Germline V gene lookup returns CDR1 LNHDA and CDR2 SQIVND (reference sequence). The V segment lost 5 bases and the J segment 5 bases; nucleotides outside the gene matches: 3. The CDR3 length is 14 residues. This CDR3 is CASSEDRGNEKLFF. The CDR3 DNA is TGTGCCAGTAGTGAGGACAGGGGCAATGAAAAACTGTTTTTT.

This clone appeared once. This chain joins TRBV19 and TRBJ2-7; D call uncertain. Germline V gene sequence: CDR1 LNHDA, CDR2 SQIVND (reference sequence). The ends were cut back, 5 bases at V and 2 bases at J, with 7 bases in the middle. This CDR3 has 12 residues. Here the CDR3 reads CASSPNTYEQYF. CDR3 DNA sequence: TGTGCCAGTAGTCCAAACACCTACGAGCAGTACTTC.

This clone was counted once. This sequence joins TRBV7-9 and TRBJ2-7; D unresolved. There are 12 residues in the CDR3. Trimming stripped 5 bases from V and 2 bases from J, with 7 bases between. Germline lookup yields CDR1 SEHNR and CDR2 FQNEAQ (reference sequence). The CDR3 reads CASSPQTYEQYF. The CDR3 DNA sequence: TGTGCCAGCAGCCCGCAGACCTACGAGCAGTACTTC.

This chain uses TRBV13 with TRBJ2-1; unclear D gene. This CDR3 is 13 amino acids long. Germline loops: CDR1 PRHDT, CDR2 FYEKMQ (reference sequence). Trimming took 1 base from V and 6 from J, leaving 7 bases between them. The CDR3 DNA reads TGTGCCAGCAGCTTAGTTGGGGTCAATGAGCAGTTCTTC. This encodes CASSLVGVNEQFF.

The V and J genes are TRBV4-2 and TRBJ2-1, with 9 bases fitting TRBD2. Germline values: CDR1 LGHNA, CDR2 YNFKEQ. Losses at the gene ends were 1 base for V and 1 base for J; bases not matched to a gene: 14. This CDR3 has 20 residues. The CDR3, as DNA: TGTGCCAGCAGCCAAGGGGGTAGCGGGAGTGCAGGGCGGTCCTACAATGAGCAGTTCTTC. Protein sequence: CASSQGGSGSAGRSYNEQFF.

V gene TRBV6-7 combines with J gene TRBJ1-2; D might be TRBD1 (5 bases). Being an ORF, TRBV6-7 has a function that is uncertain. The CDR3 is made up of 14 amino acids. Trimming took 2 bases from V and 3 from J, leaving 10 bases between them. The CDR3 reads CASSYVGVYYGYTF. Written as DNA, the CDR3 is TGTGCCAGCAGTTACGTAGGGGTATACTATGGCTACACCTTC.

The rearrangement links TRBV9 to TRBJ2-1, with D hard to call. Trimming left V 0 bases short and J 8 bases short, with 12 bases between. This CDR3 region has 14 residues. Germline CDR1 reads SGDLS; CDR2 reads YYNGEE. CDR3 protein: CASSVEDRYYEQFF. The CDR3 bases are TGTGCCAGCAGCGTAGAGGACCGCTATTATGAGCAGTTCTTC.

The chain is built from TRBV6-5 and TRBJ2-6, with a possible D match to TRBD2 (5 bases). The CDR3 is 14 amino acids. V lost 4 bases and J 3 bases, leaving 7 bases between the germline ends. CDR1 and CDR2 (germline): MNHEY, SVGAGI. The CDR3 protein is CASSFGVGANVLTF. CDR3 DNA: TGTGCCAGCAGTTTCGGGGTTGGGGCCAACGTCCTGACTTTC.

This clone occurred a few times. The V and J genes are TRBV9 and TRBJ2-3; no clear D. There are 12 residues in the CDR3. Per the germline V gene, CDR1 is SGDLS and CDR2 is YYNGEE. Trimming took off 4 bases at V and 2 bases at J, with 5 bases between the two ends. CDR3 in DNA: TGTGCCAGCAGCTATGCCACAGATACGCAGTATTTT. This sequence encodes CASSYATDTQYF.

This sequence joins TRBV9 and TRBJ2-3; D perhaps matches TRBD1 (6 bases). Germline CDR1 SGDLS, CDR2 YYNGEE. V lost 3 bases to trimming and J lost 4 bases, with 18 bases between them. This CDR3 is built from 16 residues. CDR3 nucleotide sequence: TGTGCCAGCAGCGCAGGGGACGGCGGTCCCCCAGATACGCAGTATTTT. Amino acids: CASSAGDGGPPDTQYF.

J is TRBJ2-3 and V is TRBV4-1; D is undetermined. Germline V gives CDR1 MGHRA, CDR2 YSYEKL. The CDR3 loop spans 13 amino acids. The V end was cut by 6 bases, the J end by 14 bases, with 21 bases between. CDR3 nucleotides: TGCGCCAGCAGTCACGAGCCAGCCGGTCTACGGTATTTT. Amino acid sequence: CASSHEPAGLRYF.